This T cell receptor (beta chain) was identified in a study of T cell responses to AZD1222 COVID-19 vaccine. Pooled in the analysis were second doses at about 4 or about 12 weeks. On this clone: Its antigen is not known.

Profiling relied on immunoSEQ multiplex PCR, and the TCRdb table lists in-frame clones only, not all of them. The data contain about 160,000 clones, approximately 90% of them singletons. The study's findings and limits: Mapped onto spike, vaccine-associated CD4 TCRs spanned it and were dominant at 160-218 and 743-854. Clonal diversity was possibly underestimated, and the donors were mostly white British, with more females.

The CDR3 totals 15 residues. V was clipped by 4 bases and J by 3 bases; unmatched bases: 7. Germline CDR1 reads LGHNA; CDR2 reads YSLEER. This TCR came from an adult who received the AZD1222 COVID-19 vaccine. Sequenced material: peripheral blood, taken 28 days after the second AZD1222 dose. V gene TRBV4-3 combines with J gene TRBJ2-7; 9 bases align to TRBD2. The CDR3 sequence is CASSPSGGTYYEQYF. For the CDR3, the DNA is TGCGCCAGCAGCCCGAGCGGGGGGACCTACTACGAGCAGTACTTC.